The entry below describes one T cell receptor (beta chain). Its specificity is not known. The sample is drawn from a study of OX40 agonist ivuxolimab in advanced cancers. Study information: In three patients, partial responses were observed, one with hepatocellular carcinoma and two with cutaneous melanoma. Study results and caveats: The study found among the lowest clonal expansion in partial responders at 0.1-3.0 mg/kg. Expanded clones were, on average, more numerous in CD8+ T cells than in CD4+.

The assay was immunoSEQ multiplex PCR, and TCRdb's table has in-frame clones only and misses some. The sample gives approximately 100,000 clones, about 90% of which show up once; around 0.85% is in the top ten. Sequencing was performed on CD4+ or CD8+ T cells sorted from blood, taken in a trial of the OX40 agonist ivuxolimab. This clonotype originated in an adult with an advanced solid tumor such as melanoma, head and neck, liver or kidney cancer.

The CDR3 region is CASSVQGNTGELFF. The CDR3 DNA reads TGTGCCAGCTCTGTACAGGGCAACACCGGGGAGCTGTTTTTT. The chain has TRBV18 and TRBJ2-2; a weak D match, TRBD1 (6 bases). V was cut by 6 bases and J by 2 bases, with 10 bases left in between. The germline V gene has CDR1 KGHSH and CDR2 LQKENI. This CDR3 has 14 amino acids.